This T cell receptor (beta chain) stems from a study of blood T cell repertoires in COVID-19. Study overall: Material from acute and convalescent COVID-19 was sourced from the United States, Italy and Spain. PBMCs, B-cell-depleted T cells, or T cells were the source of the cDNA or gDNA that made up the material.

Donors were grouped by their self-reported clinical history. The CDR3 runs 13 residues. The V gene's germline CDR1 is SEHNR and CDR2 FQNEAQ (reference sequence). With 8 bases clipped from V and 5 bases from J, the junction kept 4 bases outside the gene matches. Clones were sequenced by immunoSEQ multiplex PCR, and TCRdb holds only the in-frame ones, with some missing. Here the sample spans 250,000 or so clones, more than 85% being singletons. What was sequenced was PBMCs or T cells enriched from blood (not recorded which). The chain is built from TRBV7-9 and TRBJ2-7; 12 nucleotides agree with TRBD1. The sequence was obtained from a man between 35 and 55 years old who had been exposed to COVID-19. CDR3 protein: CASVGTGGNEQYF. The CDR3 nucleotides are TGTGCCAGCGTAGGGACAGGGGGCAACGAGCAGTACTTC. Filled out from reference TRBV7-9 and TRBJ2-7, the complete variable domain reads DTGVSQNPRHKITKRGQNVTFRCDPISEHNRLYWYRQTLGQGPEFLTYFQNEAQLEKSRLLSDRFSAERPKGSFSTLEIQRTEQGDSAMYLCASVGTGGNEQYFGPGTRLTVT.